One and the same sample provided the 18 T cell receptor beta chains below, sequenced in a study of blood T cells in healthy people across ages. It was with a sample-barcoded 5' primer and a J-beta primer mix that a second PCR of roughly 7 to 12 cycles was run. MiXCR, applied by TCRdb to the 5' RACE reads, yields one record per CDR3 protein. The sample lists 1.4 million to 1.5 million distinct CDR3 sequences; roughly 45% were seen once. Sequences were obtained from blood. All receptors derive from a woman aged 18-29 years in good health.

This clonotype was counted a few times. The chain couples TRBV12-3 or TRBV12-4 to TRBJ2-1, with TRBD2 matching over 12 bases. The CDR3 length is 15 residues. V shed 6 bases and J 5 bases; nucleotides not matched to a gene: 5. The DNA for the CDR3 is TGTGCCAGCAGCCTAGCGGGAGGGCCCCACAATGAGCAGTTCTTC. Protein sequence: CASSLAGGPHNEQFF.

This clonotype has only a few counts. This sequence joins TRBV20-1 and TRBJ1-5; a possible D gene is TRBD1 (6 bases). V lost 0 bases to trimming and J lost 6 bases, with 12 bases between them. This CDR3 has 14 residues. Germline V gene sequence: CDR1 DFQATT, CDR2 SNEGSKA (reference sequence). The CDR3 loop is CSAREGGRGQPQHF. The DNA for the CDR3 is TGCAGTGCTAGAGAGGGGGGGCGCGGTCAGCCCCAGCATTTT.

The chain is built from TRBV5-1 and TRBJ1-4, with D perhaps TRBD1 (5 bases). Germline V gene lookup returns CDR1 SGHRS and CDR2 YFSETQ. The CDR3 covers 16 residues. Trimming took off 4 bases at V and 2 bases at J, with 15 bases between the two ends. The chain's CDR3 is CASSGGTAPTNEKLFF. The CDR3 DNA reads TGCGCCAGCAGCGGCGGGACGGCCCCCACTAATGAAAAACTGTTTTTT. Full variable domain (remainder filled in from reference TRBV5-1 and TRBJ1-4): KAGVTQTPRYLIKTRGQQVTLSCSPISGHRSVSWYQQTPGQGLQFLFEYFSETQRNKGNFPGRFSGRQFSNSRSEMNVSTLELGDSALYLCASSGGTAPTNEKLFFGSGTQLSVL.

This clonotype showed up just a few times. This chain links TRBV5-1 with TRBJ2-1; 11 nucleotides align to TRBD2. Germline values: CDR1 SGHRS, CDR2 YFSETQ. The V segment lost 5 bases and the J segment 2 bases; nucleotides outside the gene matches: 9. The CDR3 loop spans 17 amino acids. The CDR3 coding sequence is TGCGCCAGCAGTATCTCCGCACTAGCGGGGGCCTACAATGAGCAGTTCTTC. Amino acid sequence: CASSISALAGAYNEQFF.

This clonotype was seen just once. This may come from a read error, since a much larger clone is one base off. The genes are TRBV7-9 and TRBJ2-4; 9 nucleotides match TRBD1. V lost 6 bases and J lost 12; bases outside the gene matches: 15. Germline V gene lookup returns CDR1 SEHNR and CDR2 FQNEAQ (reference sequence). This CDR3 contains 15 residues. This CDR3 is CASRETGGASYDQYF. The CDR3 bases are TGTGCCAGCAGGGAGACAGGGGGAGCCTCCTACGATCAGTACTTC. The full variable domain, its missing parts supplied by reference TRBV7-9 and TRBJ2-4, is DTGVSQNPRHKITKRGQNVTFRCDPISEHNRLYWYRQTLGQGPEFLTYFQNEAQLEKSRLLSDRFSAERPKGSFSTLEIQRTEQGDSAMYLCASRETGGASYDQYFGAGTRLSVL.

This clonotype was counted only a few times. The chain joins TRBV20-1 to TRBJ2-1; D may be TRBD2 (6 bases). The J call may be wrong; the DNA end is better matched by TRBJ2-7. The CDR3 has 15 amino acids. From germline, CDR1 is DFQATT and CDR2 SNEGSKA (reference sequence). CDR3 bases: TGCAGTGCCAGAAGCGGGTTCCAGTCCCACAATGAGCAGTACTTC. Translated, it gives CSARSGFQSHNEQYF.

V gene TRBV20-1 combines with J gene TRBJ2-1; 11 bases agree with TRBD2. This CDR3 has 18 residues. J was trimmed by 0 bases and V by 1 base; bases with no gene match: 8. CDR1 and CDR2 from the germline V gene are DFQATT and SNEGSKA (reference sequence). The CDR3 reads CSARVEASGGFSYNEQFF. CDR3 coding DNA: TGCAGTGCTAGAGTCGAGGCTAGCGGGGGGTTCTCCTACAATGAGCAGTTCTTC.

V usage is TRBV9 and J usage is TRBJ2-7; the D gene could be TRBD1 or TRBD2 (5 bases each). Germline values: CDR1 SGDLS, CDR2 YYNGEE. Between the trimmed V and J ends, which lost 0 bases and 5 bases, there was a span of 15 bases. This CDR3 region has 15 residues. CDR3 amino acids: CASSVDKSGSHEQYF. The CDR3 region has the DNA TGTGCCAGCAGCGTAGATAAGTCAGGGAGCCACGAGCAGTACTTC.

The chain is built from TRBV6-1 and TRBJ2-1; D is unclear. Per germline, CDR1 MNHNS and CDR2 SASEGT. This CDR3 region has 12 residues. Deletions cut 8 bases from V and 7 bases from J, with 12 bases between. The CDR3 spells CASRADGNEQFF. Here the CDR3 DNA reads TGTGCCAGCCGGGCCGACGGTAATGAGCAGTTCTTC.

This clonotype has just one count. The J gene is TRBJ2-3, the V gene TRBV9; 8 positions agree with TRBD2. There are 17 residues in the CDR3. Germline V gene data show CDR1 as SGDLS and CDR2 as YYNGEE. The V segment lost 2 bases and the J segment 3 bases; nucleotides outside the gene matches: 11. The CDR3 loop reads CASSVRGSGEYTDTQYF. The CDR3 coding sequence is TGTGCCAGCAGCGTCCGGGGTAGCGGGGAATATACAGATACGCAGTATTTT.

The rearrangement joins TRBV5-5 to TRBJ1-1; D unclear. The length of the CDR3 is 12 residues. Trimming shortened V by 4 bases and J by 8 bases, and 12 bases separated the two germline ends. Germline V gives CDR1 SGHKS, CDR2 YYEKEE (reference sequence). The CDR3 DNA follows: TGTGCCAGCAGCAAACCGGGCCCCGAAGCTTTCTTT. Translating gives CASSKPGPEAFF. The variable domain in full, completed from reference TRBV5-5 and TRBJ1-1, reads DAGVTQSPTHLIKTRGQQVTLRCSPISGHKSVSWYQQVLGQGPQFIFQYYEKEERGRGNFPDRFSARQFPNYSSELNVNALLLGDSALYLCASSKPGPEAFFGQGTRLTVV.

The chain is built from TRBV6-5 and TRBJ2-1; 11 bases map to TRBD2. CDR3 size: 17 residues. Germline CDR1 is MNHEY and CDR2 is SVGAGI. V was pared by 2 bases and J by 5 bases, with 8 bases of the junction left unmatched. In nucleotides, the CDR3 is TGTGCCAGCAGTTACCAGGGACTAGCGGCCTTCCACAATGAGCAGTTCTTC. This gives the protein CASSYQGLAAFHNEQFF.

This clonotype was picked up a small number of times. The V gene is TRBV5-1, the J gene TRBJ2-2; D tentatively reads TRBD1 or TRBD2 (5 bases each). The CDR3 spans 15 residues. The germline CDR1 and CDR2 sequences are SGHRS and YFSETQ. Trimming shortened V by 0 bases and J by 6 bases, and 12 bases separated the two germline ends. The CDR3 reads CASSLGLGAPGELFF. As DNA, the CDR3 is TGCGCCAGCAGCTTGGGTCTCGGGGCCCCCGGGGAGCTGTTTTTT.

The CDR3 nucleotides are TGTGCCAGCAGCGAGGGGACTAGCGGGGGGCCAGATACGCAGTATTTT. Translating gives CASSEGTSGGPDTQYF. The chain couples TRBV9 to TRBJ2-3; 15 bases match TRBD2. The junction had 3 bases not matched to a gene; V was cut back by 3 bases and J by 4 bases. Germline CDR1 reads SGDLS; CDR2 reads YYNGEE. This CDR3 contains 16 residues.

The rearrangement links TRBV5-1 to TRBJ2-3; D tentatively reads TRBD1 or TRBD2 (5 bases each). Germline lookup yields CDR1 SGHRS and CDR2 YFSETQ. This CDR3 comprises 16 residues. V lost 0 bases and J lost 5, with 16 bases in between. CDR3 residues: CASSLGGMAALDTQYF. The CDR3 DNA reads TGCGCCAGCAGCTTGGGGGGGATGGCGGCGTTAGATACGCAGTATTTT. The variable domain in full, completed from reference TRBV5-1 and TRBJ2-3, reads KAGVTQTPRYLIKTRGQQVTLSCSPISGHRSVSWYQQTPGQGLQFLFEYFSETQRNKGNFPGRFSGRQFSNSRSEMNVSTLELGDSALYLCASSLGGMAALDTQYFGPGTRLTVL.

This clonotype has more than one count but fewer than ten. The rearrangement joins TRBV4-1 to TRBJ2-5; D is uncertain. CDR1 and CDR2 (germline): MGHRA, YSYEKL. The CDR3 extends over 15 amino acids. Deletions cut 3 bases from V and 0 bases from J, with 11 bases between. This chain's CDR3 is CASSQIDGNQETQYF. The CDR3 DNA reads as TGCGCCAGCAGCCAGATAGACGGAAACCAAGAGACCCAGTACTTC.

V gene TRBV6-5 combines with J gene TRBJ2-7; a possible D gene is TRBD1 (5 bases). CDR1 MNHEY and CDR2 SVGAGI come from the germline V gene. This CDR3 spans 16 amino acids. V was cut by 0 bases and J by 0 bases, with 12 bases left in between. CDR3 amino acids: CASSYSGPSSSYEQYF. CDR3 bases: TGTGCCAGCAGTTACTCGGGGCCATCCAGCTCCTACGAGCAGTACTTC.

This chain uses TRBV5-1 with TRBJ2-1; TRBD2 agrees at 12 bases. Germline V gives CDR1 SGHRS, CDR2 YFSETQ. CDR3 length: 17 residues. V lost 4 bases, J lost 7 bases, and 12 bases stayed unmatched. CDR3 loop: CASSRYLGLAGRNEQFF. The CDR3 region has the DNA TGCGCCAGCAGCCGATACCTGGGACTAGCGGGTCGGAATGAGCAGTTCTTC. Based on the CDR3 plus reference TRBV5-1 and TRBJ2-1, the full variable domain is KAGVTQTPRYLIKTRGQQVTLSCSPISGHRSVSWYQQTPGQGLQFLFEYFSETQRNKGNFPGRFSGRQFSNSRSEMNVSTLELGDSALYLCASSRYLGLAGRNEQFFGPGTRLTVL.